This T cell receptor beta chain stems from a study of blood T cell repertoires in COVID-19. Study-wide background: The origin of the acute and convalescent COVID-19 samples was the United States, Italy and Spain. Sample material is recorded as cDNA or gDNA derived from T cells, B-cell-depleted T cells, or PBMCs.

Germline V gene lookup returns CDR1 SGHAT and CDR2 FQDESV (reference sequence). Trimming cost V 4 bases and J 13 bases; bases outside gene matches: 6. The CDR3 runs 11 residues. The data were produced by immunoSEQ multiplex PCR, yet TCRdb's version contains in-frame clones alone and is incomplete. The sample consists of 310,000 or so clones, roughly 87% of them appearing once. This clone was detected a few times. This clonotype originated in a woman under 30 who had recovered from COVID-19. The rearrangement uses TRBV11-1 and TRBJ2-7; TRBD2 matches 8 bases. What was sequenced was PBMCs or T cells enriched from blood (not recorded which). CDR3 in amino acids: CASSSQAGVYF. The CDR3 nucleotides are TGTGCCAGCAGCTCTCAAGCGGGAGTTTACTTC.